This TCR beta chain was identified during a study of cytomegalovirus exposure and HLA in healthy donors. Points from the study as a whole: Only CMV serostatus was available as immune exposure information. TCR beta V segments were, for the most part, productive about 87% or about 30% of the time in an earlier analysis. It is likely that the observed cluster of highly shared sequence variants was a sequencing artifact.

The germline gives CDR1 SEHNR, CDR2 FQNEAQ (reference sequence). The CDR3 length is 13 residues. Donors were ostensibly healthy at sampling, although undocumented immune exposures were probable. This clone was seen only once. Its antigen is currently unknown. One end of the junction varies from germline; a read error may be responsible. Use of 60 Vbeta and 13 Jbeta primers characterized the PCR. Data came from immunoSEQ multiplex PCR; TCRdb stores just in-frame clones and leaves some out. The data hold about 83,000 clones, with more than 70% observed a single time. The V gene is TRBV7-9, the J gene TRBJ1-3; D gene uncertain. The source is a man between 60 and 70 years old in good health and CMV-seronegative. The sequenced sample was PBMCs. In DNA, the CDR3 is TGTTCCAGCAGGTCTTACTCTGGAAACACCATATATTTT. Encoded protein: CSSRSYSGNTIYF.